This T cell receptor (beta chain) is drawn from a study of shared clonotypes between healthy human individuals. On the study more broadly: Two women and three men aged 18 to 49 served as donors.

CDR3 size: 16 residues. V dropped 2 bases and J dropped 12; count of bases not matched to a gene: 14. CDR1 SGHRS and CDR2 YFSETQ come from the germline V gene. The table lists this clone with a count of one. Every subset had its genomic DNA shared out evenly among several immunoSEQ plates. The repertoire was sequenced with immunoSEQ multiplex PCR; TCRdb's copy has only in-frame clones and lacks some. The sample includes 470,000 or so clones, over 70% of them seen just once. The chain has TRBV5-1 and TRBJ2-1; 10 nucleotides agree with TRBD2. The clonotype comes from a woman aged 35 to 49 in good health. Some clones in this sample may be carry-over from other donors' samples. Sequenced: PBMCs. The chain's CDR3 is CASSFTRGSGRDSQFF. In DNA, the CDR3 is TGCGCCAGCAGCTTTACCCGTGGCAGCGGGAGGGATTCGCAGTTCTTC.